Each of the 12 T cell receptor beta chains below was sequenced from the same sample in a study of Ad26.COV2.S vaccination and SARS-CoV-2 variants. Generated by immunoSEQ multiplex PCR, the TCRdb table keeps only in-frame clones and is missing some. The sample contains around 300,000 clones, 85% to 90% of which appear only once. Treatment: roughly 20 received Ad26.COV2.S at low or high dose, single or two shots; roughly five received placebo; per-sample allocation not given. The investigators took samples on day 63 after the first vaccine or placebo injection. Material: peripheral blood, obtained in a trial of Ad26.COV2.S vaccine versus placebo. These receptors were collected from a person aged 18-60 years who received the Ad26.COV2.S COVID-19 vaccine or a placebo.

This clone was detected only once. The V call is TRBV5-1, the J call TRBJ2-7, with 12 bases lining up with TRBD2. Germline V gene data show CDR1 as SGHRS and CDR2 as YFSETQ. The CDR3 is 16 residues long. V shed 4 bases, J shed 0 bases, and the junction held 5 bases outside the gene matches. The CDR3 DNA sequence: TGCGCCAGCAGCCGGACTAGCGGGGCATACTCCTACGAGCAGTACTTC. Translating it yields CASSRTSGAYSYEQYF.

The chain couples TRBV27 to TRBJ2-7; 8 bases map to TRBD2. The germline gives CDR1 MNHEY, CDR2 SMNVEV (reference sequence). CDR3 length: 15 residues. J lost 1 base, V lost 0 bases, and 2 bases had no gene match. The CDR3 nucleotides are TGTGCCAGCAGTTTATCGGCGGGAGGTTCCTACGAGCAGTACGTC. Its translation is CASSLSAGGSYEQYV.

This chain connects TRBV6-6 to TRBJ2-5; possibly TRBD2 for D (5 bases). The CDR3 contains 14 residues. CDR1 MNHNY and CDR2 SVGAGI come from the germline V gene (reference sequence). The V end lost 0 bases, the J end lost 5 bases, and 10 bases lay between the germline ends. CDR3 protein: CASSYSGLAETQYF. The CDR3 bases are TGTGCCAGCAGTTACTCGGGATTAGCGGAGACCCAGTACTTC.

This rearrangement joins TRBV4-3 to TRBJ1-1; TRBD1 might be the D (6 bases). V was trimmed by 0 bases and J by 3 bases, leaving 14 bases between them. The CDR3 is made up of 16 amino acids. The germline V gene has CDR1 LGHNA and CDR2 YSLEER. This chain's CDR3 is CASSQDLVGADTEAFF. CDR3 nucleotides: TGCGCCAGCAGCCAAGATCTGGTGGGGGCAGACACTGAAGCTTTCTTT.

The CDR3 here is CASSLQGFTEAFF. CDR3 nucleotide sequence: TGTGCCAGCAGTTTACAGGGTTTCACTGAAGCTTTCTTT. The V gene is TRBV6-2 or TRBV6-3, the J gene TRBJ1-1, with a tentative D call TRBD1 (6 bases). The V gene lost 4 bases and the J gene lost 4 bases, with 10 bases spanning the gap. CDR1 MNHEY and CDR2 SVGEGT come from the germline V gene. The CDR3 covers 13 residues.

The gene calls are TRBV2 and TRBJ1-3; 7 bases agree with TRBD1. Trimming took 3 bases from V and 0 from J; bases not matched to a gene: 5. Germline V gene data show CDR1 as SNHLY and CDR2 as FYNNEI. CDR3 size: 16 residues. The CDR3 reads CASSETGSVSGNTIYF. Here the CDR3 DNA reads TGTGCCAGCAGTGAGACAGGGTCTGTCTCTGGAAACACCATATATTTT. Combining the CDR3 with reference TRBV2 and TRBJ1-3 gives the whole variable domain EPEVTQTPSHQVTQMGQEVILRCVPISNHLYFYWYRQILGQKVEFLVSFYNNEISEKSEIFDDQFSVERPDGSNFTLKIRSTKLEDSAMYFCASSETGSVSGNTIYFGEGSWLTVV.

The chain employs TRBV29-1 and TRBJ1-2; D perhaps matches TRBD1 (5 bases). The V end was cut by 4 bases, the J end by 4 bases, with 10 bases between. The germline V gene has CDR1 SQVTM and CDR2 ANQGSEA. This CDR3 has 12 residues. CDR3 sequence reads: CSVVGVGYGYTF. As DNA, the CDR3 is TGCAGCGTTGTGGGGGTTGGCTATGGCTACACCTTC.

The V call is TRBV9, the J call TRBJ2-2; the match to TRBD2 covers 9 bases. Germline V gives CDR1 SGDLS, CDR2 YYNGEE. The V and J ends lost 5 bases and 6 bases, in that order; junction bases with no gene match: 11. CDR3 size: 16 residues. CDR3 protein: CASSLTGTSIAGELFF. CDR3 nucleotide sequence: TGTGCCAGCAGTCTGACAGGGACTAGCATCGCCGGGGAGCTGTTTTTT.

This clone has more than one count but fewer than ten. This sample also contains other DNA sequences that code for the same CDR3. J is TRBJ1-1 and V is TRBV7-9, with no clear D. Trimming shortened V by 3 bases and J by 4 bases, and 3 bases separated the two germline ends. Germline CDR1 and CDR2: SEHNR and FQNEAQ (reference sequence). The CDR3 contains 11 residues. The CDR3 DNA is TGTGCCAGCAGCTTGGGCACTGAAGCTTTCTTT. Encoded protein: CASSLGTEAFF.

This clone has only one observation. CDR3 coding DNA: TGCGCCAGCAGCTTGTCAGGGGTTCAGCCCCAGCATTTT. The encoded protein is CASSLSGVQPQHF. The rearrangement joins TRBV5-1 to TRBJ1-5; perhaps TRBD1 as D (6 bases). The V end was cut by 1 base, the J end by 6 bases, with 8 bases between. From germline, CDR1 is SGHRS and CDR2 YFSETQ. The CDR3 covers 13 residues. The full variable domain, with the rest looked up from reference TRBV5-1 and TRBJ1-5, is KAGVTQTPRYLIKTRGQQVTLSCSPISGHRSVSWYQQTPGQGLQFLFEYFSETQRNKGNFPGRFSGRQFSNSRSEMNVSTLELGDSALYLCASSLSGVQPQHFGDGTRLSIL.

This clone has more than one count but fewer than ten. J is TRBJ1-1 and V is TRBV12-3 or TRBV12-4; 7 bases line up with TRBD1. J lost 12 bases, V lost 5 bases, and 9 bases had no gene match. CDR3 length equals 12 residues. DNA of the CDR3: TGTGCCAGCAGTACCCGACAGGGTAGGACTTTCTTT. Translated: CASSTRQGRTFF.

As DNA, the CDR3 is TGTGCCAGCAGCCATGGACAGGGGGTAGGAAACACCATATATTTT. As protein: CASSHGQGVGNTIYF. This chain connects TRBV3-1 (or the pseudogene TRBV3-2) to TRBJ1-3; 10 positions match TRBD1. The length of the CDR3 is 15 residues. The V gene end was trimmed by 3 bases and the J gene end by 4 bases; junction bases not matched to a gene: 3. Germline V CDR1 and CDR2: LGHDT, YNNKEL (reference sequence).